The rows below give T cell receptor beta chains drawn from one sample of a study of blood T cell repertoires in COVID-19. TCRdb's copy holds only in-frame clones and misses some; the assay was immunoSEQ multiplex PCR. The sample lists approximately 470,000 clones; approximately 83% were seen once. The source material was peripheral blood. All receptors derive from a human donor in a cohort sampled during active COVID-19. Each CDR3 is given without its conserved first and last residue. The order of the fields is V gene, J gene, CDR3 protein.

V gene: TRBV4-1
J gene: TRBJ2-4
CDR3 protein: ASSPGLDRNIQY

V gene: TRBV28
J gene: TRBJ1-3
CDR3 protein: ASSFTGPDSGNTIY

V gene: TRBV4-3
J gene: TRBJ2-6
CDR3 protein: ASSQEQGSGANVLT

V gene: TRBV24-1
J gene: TRBJ2-2
CDR3 protein: ATSAAGGYTGELF

V gene: TRBV5-4
J gene: TRBJ2-7
CDR3 protein: ASSNPGTYEQY

V gene: TRBV24-1
J gene: TRBJ2-2
CDR3 protein: ATSRTGGGTGELF

V gene: TRBV6-1
J gene: TRBJ2-3
CDR3 protein: ASSETTSGGTDTQY

V gene: TRBV3-1/TRBV3-2
J gene: TRBJ2-6
CDR3 protein: ASRPQMTASGANVLT

V gene: TRBV3-1/TRBV3-2
J gene: TRBJ1-2
CDR3 protein: ASSLDRAVGYGYT

V gene: TRBV7-3
J gene: TRBJ1-2
CDR3 protein: ASSSGFGSNYGYT

V gene: TRBV3-1/TRBV3-2
J gene: TRBJ2-1
CDR3 protein: ASSYGTSGSVGQF

V gene: TRBV18
J gene: TRBJ2-7
CDR3 protein: ASSPMGQGAHEQY